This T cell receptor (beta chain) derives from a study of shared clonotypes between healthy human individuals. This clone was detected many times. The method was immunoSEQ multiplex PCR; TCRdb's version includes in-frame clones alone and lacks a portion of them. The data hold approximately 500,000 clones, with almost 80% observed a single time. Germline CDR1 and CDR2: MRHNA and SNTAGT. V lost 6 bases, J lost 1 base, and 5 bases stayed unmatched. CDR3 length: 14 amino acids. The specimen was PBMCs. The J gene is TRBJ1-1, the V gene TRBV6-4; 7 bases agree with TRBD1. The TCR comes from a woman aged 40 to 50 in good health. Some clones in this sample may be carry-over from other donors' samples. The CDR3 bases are TGTGCCAGCAGCGCCGGGACAGAGAACACTGAAGCTTTCTTT. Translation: CASSAGTENTEAFF.